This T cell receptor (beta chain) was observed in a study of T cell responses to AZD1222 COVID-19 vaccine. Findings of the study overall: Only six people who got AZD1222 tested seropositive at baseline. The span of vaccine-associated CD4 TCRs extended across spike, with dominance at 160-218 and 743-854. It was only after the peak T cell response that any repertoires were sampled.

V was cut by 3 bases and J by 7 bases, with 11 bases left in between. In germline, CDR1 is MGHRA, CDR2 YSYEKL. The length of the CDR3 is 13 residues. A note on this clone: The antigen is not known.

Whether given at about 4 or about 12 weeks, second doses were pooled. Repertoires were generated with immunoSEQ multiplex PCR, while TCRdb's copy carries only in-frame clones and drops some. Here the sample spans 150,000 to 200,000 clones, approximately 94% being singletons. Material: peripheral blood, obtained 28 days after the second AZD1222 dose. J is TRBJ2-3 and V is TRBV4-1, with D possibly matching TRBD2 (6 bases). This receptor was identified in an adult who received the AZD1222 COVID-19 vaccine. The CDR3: CASSQRDLNTQYF. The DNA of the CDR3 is TGCGCCAGCAGCCAGCGGGACCTTAATACGCAGTATTTT.